This entry features one T cell receptor (beta chain) sequence. The antigen is undetermined. It was with 60 Vbeta and 13 Jbeta primers that the PCR ran. Generated by immunoSEQ multiplex PCR, the TCRdb table keeps only in-frame clones and is missing some. The table lists some 130,000 clones, 80% of them singletons. The germline CDR1 and CDR2 sequences are DFQATT and SNEGSKA (reference sequence). This CDR3 is 11 amino acids long. The V segment lost 2 bases and the J segment 7 bases; nucleotides outside the gene matches: 1. This sample was taken from a study of cytomegalovirus exposure and HLA in healthy donors. Notes on the study in general: Some V segments, TRBV6-2 and TRBV6-3 among them, were indistinguishable and were therefore excluded. Using the classifier, cytomegalovirus status was reportedly diagnosed with high specificity and sensitivity. Within an earlier analysis, most TCR beta V segments proved productive either about 90% or about 30% of the time.

The V gene is TRBV20-1, the J gene TRBJ2-5, with TRBD2 identical over 7 bases. The sequencing sample was made of PBMCs. The receptor comes from a man aged 25 to 40 in good health and CMV-seronegative. The CDR3 sequence is CSARWGGTQYF. The CDR3 nucleotides read TGCAGTGCTAGATGGGGGGGGACCCAGTACTTC.